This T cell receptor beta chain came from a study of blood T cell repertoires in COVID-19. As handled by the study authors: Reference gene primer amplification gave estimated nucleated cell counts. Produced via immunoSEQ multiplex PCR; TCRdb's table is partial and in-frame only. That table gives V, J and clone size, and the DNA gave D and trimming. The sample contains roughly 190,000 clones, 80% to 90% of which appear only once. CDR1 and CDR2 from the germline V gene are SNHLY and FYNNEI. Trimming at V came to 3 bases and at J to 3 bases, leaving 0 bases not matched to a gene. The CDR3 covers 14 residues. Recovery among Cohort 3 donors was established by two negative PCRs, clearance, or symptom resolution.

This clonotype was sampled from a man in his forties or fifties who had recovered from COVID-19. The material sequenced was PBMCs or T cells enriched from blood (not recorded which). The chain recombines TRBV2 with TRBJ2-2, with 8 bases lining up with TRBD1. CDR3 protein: CASSEDRDTGELFF. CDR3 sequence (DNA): TGTGCCAGCAGTGAGGACAGGGACACCGGGGAGCTGTTTTTT.